The 24 T cell receptor beta chains listed next were all sequenced from one sample in a study of blood T cells in healthy people across ages (dated by TCRdb to the mid-2010s). The method behind the library was 5' RACE. TCRdb names Illumina HiSeq 2500 as the instrument used. The second PCR ran for roughly 7 to 12 cycles and used a J-beta primer mix along with a sample-barcoded 5' primer. TCRdb cleaned the public reads at Q25 with fastp, built clones with MiXCR and kept in-frame beta chains. Identical CDR3 proteins give one entry, which carries the most common genes and DNA. This sample gives 500,000 to 650,000 distinct CDR3 sequences in total; about a quarter of them show up just once. Under 4.5% of the sample is in the top ten clones. This same sample was also taken into another study, of T cells of mothers and their children.

Sequencing used blood. The receptors derive from a boy younger than 10 in good health.

The rearrangement joins TRBV15 to TRBJ1-1; 11 bases agree with TRBD1. Looked up from germline, CDR1 is LNHNV and CDR2 is YYDKDF (reference sequence). The CDR3 loop spans 19 amino acids. J gave up 5 bases and V 0 bases, and 14 bases lay outside the gene matches. The CDR3 nucleotides read TGTGCCACCAGCAGAGATAAAAGGGACAGGGGGTTTCGAAGAACTGAAGCTTTCTTT. This gives the protein CATSRDKRDRGFRRTEAFF.

This clonotype turned up a few times. The chain carries TRBV12-3 or TRBV12-4 and TRBJ2-1; D might be TRBD2 (5 bases). The V and J ends lost 3 bases and 0 bases respectively, with 12 bases between them. This CDR3 has 16 amino acids. Here the CDR3 reads CASSFDAGRSYNEQFF. The CDR3 coding sequence is TGTGCCAGCAGTTTTGATGCGGGTCGCTCCTACAATGAGCAGTTCTTC.

This clonotype occurred a few times. Just one base apart from a much larger clone, this may be a read error. The V and J genes are TRBV10-3 and TRBJ2-2, with D uncertain. Per the germline V gene, CDR1 is ENHRY and CDR2 is SYGVKD. With 5 bases removed from V and 3 bases from J, the gap between germline ends came to 1 base. The CDR3 has 11 amino acids. DNA for the CDR3: TGTGCCATCAGTTACACCGGGGAGCTGTTTTTT. Encoded protein: CAISYTGELFF.

V usage is TRBV14 and J usage is TRBJ2-2; TRBD2 is a possible D gene (5 bases). Germline CDR1 SGHDN, CDR2 FVKESK. V lost 1 base and J 2 bases, leaving 17 bases between the germline ends. This CDR3 spans 18 amino acids. The CDR3 loop is CASSQVNLRTFNTGELFF. The DNA of the CDR3 is TGTGCCAGCAGCCAAGTAAATCTAAGGACTTTTAACACCGGGGAGCTGTTTTTT.

The chain joins TRBV5-1 to TRBJ2-2; no clear D gene. V was trimmed by 0 bases and J by 6 bases, leaving 12 bases between them. Per germline, CDR1 SGHRS and CDR2 YFSETQ. The CDR3 totals 15 residues. Written as DNA, the CDR3 is TGCGCCAGCAGCTTGGAATCAGGTCCCGCCGGGGAGCTGTTTTTT. Its protein is CASSLESGPAGELFF.

This clonotype was found a few times. CDR3: CASRPGLAGFNEQFF. CDR3 sequence (DNA): TGTGCCAGCAGACCGGGACTAGCGGGTTTCAATGAGCAGTTCTTC. The chain recombines TRBV12-3 or TRBV12-4 with TRBJ2-1; TRBD2 matches 12 bases. The V and J ends lost 6 bases and 6 bases, in that order; junction bases with no gene match: 6. The CDR3 has 15 amino acids.

This chain links TRBV7-2 with TRBJ2-3; 7 nucleotides line up with TRBD1. V gave up 5 bases and J gave up 1 base; unmatched junction bases: 6. CDR1 and CDR2 from the germline V gene are SGHTA and FQGNSA. The CDR3 length is 15 residues. CDR3 sequence (DNA): TGTGCCAGCAGCCCAATGACAGGGCGCACAGATACGCAGTATTTT. The encoded protein is CASSPMTGRTDTQYF.

In its sample, this clonotype was seen many times. The V gene is TRBV6-2 or TRBV6-3, the J gene TRBJ2-5; the D is unclear. Germline CDR1 MNHEY, CDR2 SVGEGT. CDR3 size: 14 residues. The V end lost 2 bases, the J end lost 0 bases, and 7 bases lay between the germline ends. DNA for the CDR3: TGTGCCAGCAGTTACACGGGTAACCAAGAGACCCAGTACTTC. It is translated as CASSYTGNQETQYF.

This clonotype came up many times. This rearrangement joins TRBV6-1 to TRBJ2-7; D may match TRBD1 or TRBD2 (5 bases each). The CDR3 is made up of 12 amino acids. Germline-derived CDR1 and CDR2 are MNHNS and SASEGT. V dropped 7 bases and J dropped 5 bases, with 12 bases sitting between them. CDR3 loop: CASTEGRDEQYF. The CDR3 nucleotides read TGTGCCAGCACCGAGGGGCGCGACGAGCAGTACTTC.

CDR3 protein: CASSPGSNGEQYF. In DNA form, the CDR3 reads TGTGCCAGCAGCCCCGGGTCGAACGGGGAGCAGTACTTC. The chain carries TRBV3-1 and TRBJ2-7, with no clear D. The germline V and J ends were trimmed by 4 bases and 7 bases, with 14 bases remaining between them. The CDR3 has 13 residues. Germline values: CDR1 LGHDT, CDR2 YNNKEL (reference sequence).

The rearrangement uses TRBV19 and TRBJ2-3, with TRBD2 matching 7 bases. Trimming removed 4 bases from V and 2 bases from J; junction bases left unmatched: 6. Germline values: CDR1 LNHDA, CDR2 SQIVND (reference sequence). The CDR3 extends over 15 amino acids. Written as DNA, the CDR3 is TGTGCCAGTAGTAACCTAGCGGTCGCCACAGATACGCAGTATTTT. It yields the protein CASSNLAVATDTQYF.

V gene TRBV27 combines with J gene TRBJ1-1, with 8 bases aligning to TRBD1. The CDR3 runs 15 residues. Germline CDR1 MNHEY, CDR2 SMNVEV (reference sequence). V shed 5 bases and J 5 bases; nucleotides not matched to a gene: 10. In nucleotides, the CDR3 is TGTGCCAGCAGTGCGAGACAGGGGATCAAAACTGAAGCTTTCTTT. Protein product: CASSARQGIKTEAFF.

The chain carries TRBV3-1 and TRBJ2-1; 11 positions agree with TRBD2. Germline V gene sequence: CDR1 LGHDT, CDR2 YNNKEL (reference sequence). The length of the CDR3 is 16 residues. The V and J ends lost 3 bases and 1 base, in that order; junction bases with no gene match: 2. CDR3 in amino acids: CASSQTSGASYNEQFF. The CDR3 DNA is TGTGCCAGCAGCCAGACTAGCGGGGCGTCCTACAATGAGCAGTTCTTC.

A few counts support this clonotype. The rearrangement joins TRBV12-3 or TRBV12-4 to TRBJ2-5; D ambiguous. V shed 5 bases and J shed 0 bases, with 16 bases lying between them. The CDR3 has 16 residues. The CDR3: CASSPRHRKDQETQYF. The CDR3 DNA is TGTGCCAGCAGTCCCCGACACCGGAAAGACCAAGAGACCCAGTACTTC.

This chain joins TRBV29-1 and TRBJ2-5, with TRBD2 as a possible D gene (7 bases). The V gene lost 5 bases and the J gene lost 2 bases, with 15 bases spanning the gap. This CDR3 contains 14 residues. The germline V gene has CDR1 SQVTM and CDR2 ANQGSEA. CDR3 in DNA: TGCAGCGTTCGGGGCGGGGGCCCTCAAGAGACCCAGTACTTC. Translating it yields CSVRGGGPQETQYF.

This chain joins TRBV27 and TRBJ1-2; 8 bases match TRBD1. The junction had 5 bases not matched to a gene; V was cut back by 5 bases and J by 3 bases. The CDR3 length is 14 residues. Per germline, CDR1 MNHEY and CDR2 SMNVEV (reference sequence). The CDR3 here is CASSPWTGYYGYTF. CDR3 nucleotide sequence: TGTGCCAGCAGTCCCTGGACAGGGTACTATGGCTACACCTTC.

This clonotype was recorded a few times. The rearrangement links TRBV7-9 to TRBJ1-1; no clear D. This CDR3 has 11 residues. Germline-derived CDR1 and CDR2 are SEHNR and FQNEAQ (reference sequence). Trimming took 2 bases from V and 6 from J, leaving 4 bases between them. This CDR3 reads CASSLLPEAFF. The CDR3 bases are TGTGCCAGCAGCTTACTCCCTGAAGCTTTCTTT.

The chain combines TRBV6-2 or TRBV6-3 with TRBJ2-5; D might be TRBD1 (5 bases). The V and J ends lost 8 bases and 5 bases respectively, with 15 bases between them. Germline assignment: CDR1 MNHEY and CDR2 SVGEGT. CDR3 length equals 13 residues. This CDR3 reads CASGANQGETQYF. CDR3 nucleotides: TGTGCCAGCGGGGCGAACCAAGGGGAGACCCAGTACTTC.

This clonotype was counted ten times or more. The genes are TRBV4-1 and TRBJ2-5; a weak D match, TRBD1 (6 bases). Germline CDR1 reads MGHRA; CDR2 reads YSYEKL. This CDR3 has 14 amino acids. V dropped 0 bases and J dropped 2 bases, with 7 bases sitting between them. The CDR3 DNA sequence: TGCGCCAGCAGCCAAGAAGGGGGTCAAGAGACCCAGTACTTC. Amino acid sequence: CASSQEGGQETQYF.

This clonotype was seen a handful of times. This chain joins TRBV6-1 and TRBJ2-7; either TRBD1 or TRBD2 may supply D (6 bases each). V was clipped by 2 bases and J by 3 bases, with 14 bases between them. CDR1 MNHNS and CDR2 SASEGT come from the germline V gene. This CDR3 has 15 amino acids. In nucleotides, the CDR3 is TGTGCCAGCAGTGAACGCGGGGACACCGTCTACGAGCAGTACTTC. It encodes CASSERGDTVYEQYF.

Note on this clonotype: A much larger clone sits a single nucleotide away, making a read error possible. The V and J genes are TRBV6-5 and TRBJ2-7, with 9 bases identical to TRBD1. Trimming took 5 bases from V and 6 from J; bases not matched to a gene: 8. Germline lookup yields CDR1 MNHEY and CDR2 SVGAGI. This CDR3 has 14 amino acids. CDR3 in DNA: TGTGCCAGCAGTCTGAGACAGGGGGGGTGCGAGCAGTACTTC. Its translation: CASSLRQGGCEQYF.

In DNA, the CDR3 is TGTGCCAGCAGCCATGTGAATAGTGGGGCCAAAAACATTCAGTACTTC. This encodes CASSHVNSGAKNIQYF. The chain joins TRBV3-1 to TRBJ2-4, with D uncertain. CDR1 LGHDT and CDR2 YNNKEL come from the germline V gene (reference sequence). The CDR3 runs 16 residues. Trimming took off 3 bases at V and 1 base at J, with 13 bases between the two ends.

This clonotype was seen a handful of times. One end of the junction is discordant with germline, which a read error may explain. The V gene is TRBV12-5, the J gene TRBJ2-1, with a tentative D call TRBD1 (6 bases). Germline V gene sequence: CDR1 LGHNT, CDR2 FRNRAP. This CDR3 is built from 14 residues. The CDR3 loop is CASGFRTDSETLYF. For the CDR3, the DNA is TGTGCTAGTGGTTTCCGGACAGATTCCGAGACCCTGTACTTC.

At least ten counts were recorded for this clonotype. The chain couples TRBV20-1 to TRBJ2-5; D call uncertain. The V and J ends lost 3 bases and 4 bases respectively, with 6 bases between them. This CDR3 contains 11 residues. CDR1 is DFQATT, CDR2 SNEGSKA, per germline (reference sequence). The DNA of the CDR3 is TGCAGTGCTAGGCCGCGAGAGACCCAGTACTTC. Translating it yields CSARPRETQYF.